Shown below are 32 T cell receptor beta chains from a single sample sequenced in a study of blood T cells in healthy people across ages. Primers used in a second PCR of roughly 7 to 11 cycles were a sample-barcoded 5' primer and a J-beta primer mix. TCRdb used MiXCR to reprocess the 5' RACE reads, holding one entry per CDR3 protein. The repertoire consists of about 590,000 distinct CDR3 sequences, with about 30% occurring once and the leading ten covering 15% to 17%. The specimen sequenced was blood. All receptors come from an elderly woman in good health.

This clonotype was observed at least ten times. This sequence joins TRBV2 and TRBJ2-7; 10 bases match TRBD1. V trimming: 5 bases; J trimming: 5 bases; junction bases outside the gene matches: 6. The length of the CDR3 is 14 residues. Germline V gives CDR1 SNHLY, CDR2 FYNNEI. DNA for the CDR3: TGTGCCAGCAGTTCCGGGACAGGGGTCCACGAGCAGTACTTC. Translation: CASSSGTGVHEQYF.

A few counts support this clonotype. This chain joins TRBV18 and TRBJ1-4, with 7 bases identical to TRBD1. CDR3 length equals 14 residues. V lost 3 bases, J lost 7 bases, and 5 bases stayed unmatched. Germline CDR1 KGHSH, CDR2 LQKENI. The CDR3 here is CASSPTRGVEKLFF. CDR3 nucleotide sequence: TGTGCCAGCTCACCGACCAGGGGGGTTGAAAAACTGTTTTTT.

As for this clonotype: This may be a read error: a much more frequent sequence differs by one nucleotide. The V call is TRBV3-1, the J call TRBJ2-1; D is undetermined. The length of the CDR3 is 13 residues. The V end was cut by 4 bases, the J end by 8 bases, with 12 bases between. Germline-derived CDR1 and CDR2 are LGHDT and YNNKEL (reference sequence). The CDR3, as DNA: TGTGCCAGCAGCCGAGAAGACCAGGATGAGCAGTTCTTC. As protein: CASSREDQDEQFF.

With respect to this clonotype: The junction departs from germline at one end; a sequencing error may be responsible. The chain couples TRBV30 to TRBJ1-2, with 7 nucleotides matching TRBD1. The CDR3 consists of 14 residues. Per the germline V gene, CDR1 is GTSNPN and CDR2 is SVGIG (reference sequence). The chain's CDR3 is CASFLTGRNYGYIF. In DNA form, the CDR3 reads TGTGCCTCTTTTTTGACAGGGAGGAACTATGGCTACATCTTC.

The V call is TRBV7-2, the J call TRBJ2-2; maybe TRBD2 (6 bases). V dropped 1 base and J dropped 4 bases, with 7 bases sitting between them. The CDR3 extends over 14 amino acids. The V gene's germline CDR1 is SGHTA and CDR2 FQGNSA. Written as DNA, the CDR3 is TGTGCCAGCAGCTTAGTCGGGAGCACCGGGGAGCTGTTTTTT. It specifies CASSLVGSTGELFF.

The sample holds a few counts of this clonotype. This sequence may be a read error, since a much larger clone differs from it by one base. J is TRBJ2-1 and V is TRBV6-1, with D uncertain. The better agreement between TRBJ2-7 and the DNA end casts doubt on the J call. In germline, CDR1 is MNHNS, CDR2 SASEGT. The CDR3 has 14 residues. CDR3 in DNA: TGTGCCAGCAAAAGTCCGAGCTCCTACAATGAGCAGTACTTC. Its protein product is CASKSPSSYNEQYF.

This clonotype was observed a few times. The chain's CDR3 is CSVLTGQALNTEAFF. The CDR3 nucleotides are TGCAGCGTATTAACGGGACAGGCATTGAACACTGAAGCTTTCTTT. The chain recombines TRBV29-1 with TRBJ1-1, with TRBD1 identical over 8 bases. Germline CDR1 and CDR2: SQVTM and ANQGSEA. With 6 bases clipped from V and 0 bases from J, the junction kept 9 bases outside the gene matches. This CDR3 contains 15 residues.

J is TRBJ2-2 and V is TRBV4-3, with a weak D call TRBD1 (6 bases). This CDR3 has 14 residues. The germline V and J ends were trimmed by 5 bases and 7 bases, with 14 bases remaining between them. Germline CDR1 LGHNA, CDR2 YSLEER. CDR3 sequence reads: CASSEGAGVGELFF. CDR3 nucleotide sequence: TGCGCCAGCAGCGAAGGGGCAGGGGTCGGGGAGCTGTTTTTT.

This rearrangement joins TRBV2 to TRBJ2-3, with TRBD2 matching 9 bases. CDR1 SNHLY and CDR2 FYNNEI come from the germline V gene. This CDR3 contains 17 residues. V gave up 8 bases and J gave up 5 bases; unmatched junction bases: 17. This CDR3 reads CASGREAAGGPGDTQYF. The CDR3 DNA reads TGTGCCAGCGGCCGCGAGGCGGCGGGGGGGCCAGGAGATACGCAGTATTTT.

This clonotype occurred many times. The chain joins TRBV3-1 to TRBJ2-5, with D possibly TRBD2 on 5 matching bases. The CDR3 has 13 residues. Germline values: CDR1 LGHDT, CDR2 YNNKEL (reference sequence). Trimming took off 5 bases at V and 5 bases at J, with 12 bases between the two ends. The DNA for the CDR3 is TGTGCCAGCAGCTTCGGGGTAACGGAGACCCAGTACTTC. As protein: CASSFGVTETQYF.

In regard to this clonotype: One junction end does not reproduce the germline sequence, and a read error may be involved. This chain connects TRBV5-1 to TRBJ1-6, with D possibly matching TRBD1 (6 bases). Per the germline V gene, CDR1 is SGHRS and CDR2 is YFSETQ. The CDR3 has 15 amino acids. CDR3 residues: CASKAWGQPNPPLHF. In nucleotides, the CDR3 is TGCGCCAGCAAGGCCTGGGGGCAGCCTAATCCACCCCTCCACTTT. Drawing the rest from reference TRBV5-1 and TRBJ1-6, the complete variable domain is KAGVTQTPRYLIKTRGQQVTLSCSPISGHRSVSWYQQTPGQGLQFLFEYFSETQRNKGNFPGRFSGRQFSNSRSEMNVSTLELGDSALYLCASKAWGQPNPPLHFGNGTRLTVT.

The chain has TRBV28 and TRBJ2-3; D assignment may be TRBD1 or TRBD2 (5 bases each). Germline CDR1 MDHEN, CDR2 SYDVKM. Trimming stripped 5 bases from V and 4 bases from J, with 10 bases between. This CDR3 region has 13 residues. The CDR3 reads CASSGRGADTQYF. For the CDR3, the DNA is TGTGCCAGCAGTGGAAGGGGAGCAGATACGCAGTATTTT.

Details on this clonotype: The germline gene is not matched at one end of the junction; a read error may be the cause. V and J are TRBV5-1 and TRBJ2-5; a weak D match, TRBD1 (8 bases). This CDR3 spans 14 amino acids. Germline CDR1 and CDR2: SGHRS and YFSETQ. CDR3: CASSLGQGRETQDF. CDR3 in DNA: TGCGCCAGCAGCTTGGGACAGGGGAGGGAGACCCAGGACTTC. The full variable domain, in which reference TRBV5-1 and TRBJ2-5 provide the parts outside the CDR3, is KAGVTQTPRYLIKTRGQQVTLSCSPISGHRSVSWYQQTPGQGLQFLFEYFSETQRNKGNFPGRFSGRQFSNSRSEMNVSTLELGDSALYLCASSLGQGRETQDFGPGTRLLVL.

The genes are TRBV7-3 and TRBJ2-1; 11 bases match TRBD2. The J segment lost 13 bases and the V segment lost 5 bases, leaving 19 bases of the junction unmatched. Germline values: CDR1 SGHTA, CDR2 FQGTGA. This CDR3 is 17 amino acids long. The CDR3 spells CASSKTSGAVSKETQFF. The CDR3 bases are TGTGCCAGCAGCAAGACTAGCGGGGCTGTTAGCAAAGAGACCCAGTTCTTC.

This clonotype was seen a handful of times. The chain links TRBV20-1 to TRBJ2-5; TRBD2 agrees at 12 bases. The CDR3 has 12 amino acids. Germline CDR1 is DFQATT and CDR2 is SNEGSKA (reference sequence). V lost 6 bases and J lost 11; bases outside the gene matches: 7. The CDR3 is CSALAGGNEQYF. The CDR3 DNA follows: TGCAGTGCACTAGCGGGGGGAAATGAGCAGTACTTC.

The table lists this clonotype with many counts. V usage is TRBV5-1 and J usage is TRBJ1-5; 9 positions match TRBD1. J gave up 8 bases and V 1 base, and 4 bases lay outside the gene matches. The germline gives CDR1 SGHRS, CDR2 YFSETQ. CDR3 length equals 14 residues. This CDR3 is CASSLTGGGEPQHF. DNA for the CDR3: TGCGCCAGCAGCTTGACAGGGGGCGGTGAGCCCCAGCATTTT.

The gene calls are TRBV28 and TRBJ1-1; no definite D call. The germline V gene encodes CDR1 MDHEN and CDR2 SYDVKM. This CDR3 comprises 15 residues. V lost 1 base and J 4 bases, leaving 13 bases between the germline ends. As DNA, the CDR3 is TGTGCCAGCAGTTTATTGACCTTGGGTGGCACTGAAGCTTTCTTT. It specifies CASSLLTLGGTEAFF.

This clonotype came up many times. This chain connects TRBV7-2 to TRBJ2-7, with TRBD1 identical over 11 bases. The CDR3 runs to 16 residues. Germline-derived CDR1 and CDR2 are SGHTA and FQGNSA. Germline trimming cut 4 bases from V and 3 bases from J; bases unmatched to any gene: 8. CDR3 in amino acids: CASSYRGGTGGYEQYF. Written as DNA, the CDR3 is TGTGCCAGCAGCTACCGAGGGGGGACAGGGGGCTACGAGCAGTACTTC.

This clonotype was seen at least ten times. The genes are TRBV20-1 and TRBJ2-1; tentatively, D is TRBD1 (6 bases). Germline CDR1 is DFQATT and CDR2 is SNEGSKA (reference sequence). CDR3 size: 14 residues. The germline V and J ends were trimmed by 6 bases and 4 bases, with 16 bases remaining between them. The CDR3 DNA sequence: TGCAGTGCCAAGGACAGAGATGCTTACAATGAGCAGTTCTTC. Protein sequence: CSAKDRDAYNEQFF.

This clonotype was picked up many times. V and J are TRBV20-1 and TRBJ1-6; D gene ambiguous. Germline CDR1 DFQATT, CDR2 SNEGSKA (reference sequence). The CDR3 consists of 16 residues. V lost 0 bases to trimming and J lost 5 bases, with 14 bases between them. The CDR3 sequence: CSAREEALRDNSPLHF. CDR3 DNA: TGCAGTGCTAGAGAAGAGGCATTGAGGGATAATTCACCCCTCCACTTT.

This clonotype was seen many times. CDR3 sequence (DNA): TGTGCCAGCAGCTTAGTCCCGACAGGTCCCGGGAGCTCCTACAATGAGCAGTTCTTC. Translation: CASSLVPTGPGSSYNEQFF. The chain couples TRBV7-2 to TRBJ2-1; D is perhaps TRBD1 or TRBD2 (6 bases each). CDR1 SGHTA and CDR2 FQGNSA come from the germline V gene. The CDR3 loop spans 19 amino acids. Trimming cost V 1 base and J 0 bases, with 19 bases left between them. The variable domain in full, completed from reference TRBV7-2 and TRBJ2-1, reads GAGVSQSPSNKVTEKGKDVELRCDPISGHTALYWYRQSLGQGLEFLIYFQGNSAPDKSGLPSDRFSAERTGGSVSTLTIQRTQQEDSAVYLCASSLVPTGPGSSYNEQFFGPGTRLTVL.

A remark on this clonotype: A much larger clone differs from this one at a single base, so this may be a read error. The rearrangement joins TRBV6-1 to TRBJ1-2; no clear D. Germline V gene lookup returns CDR1 MNHNS and CDR2 SASEGT. The CDR3 spans 17 residues. CDR3 region: CTSSETFGGLGEYGYTF. CDR3 nucleotide sequence: TGTACCAGCAGTGAAACTTTTGGCGGGCTTGGGGAGTATGGCTACACCTTC.

Notes on this clonotype: One end of the junction varies from germline; a read error may be responsible. This sequence joins TRBV29-1 and TRBJ1-1; perhaps TRBD1 as D (6 bases). This CDR3 is 15 amino acids long. Per germline, CDR1 SQVTM and CDR2 ANQGSEA. CDR3 nucleotide sequence: TGCAGCATTGAGAAGGGGGGTCGGGGGAACACTGAAGCTTTCTTT. Protein product: CSIEKGGRGNTEAFF.

This clonotype was detected ten times or more. V usage is TRBV7-2 and J usage is TRBJ1-2, with unresolved D. The CDR3 runs 16 residues. V lost 2 bases to trimming and J lost 6 bases, with 19 bases between them. Germline values: CDR1 SGHTA, CDR2 FQGNSA. CDR3 sequence reads: CASSLSLGETRHGYTF. Written as DNA, the CDR3 is TGTGCCAGCAGCTTAAGTCTGGGAGAAACTCGACATGGCTACACCTTC.

In regard to this clonotype: A much bigger clone sits one base away, suggesting this may be a read error. The rearrangement joins TRBV24-1 to TRBJ2-3; perhaps TRBD2 as D (6 bases). CDR1 and CDR2 from the germline V gene are KGHDR and SFDVKD. V lost 4 bases and J lost 2, with 12 bases in between. The CDR3 consists of 15 residues. Here the CDR3 reads CATSEAEGITDTQYF. Written as DNA, the CDR3 is TGTGCCACCAGTGAAGCGGAGGGGATCACAGATACGCAGTATTTT.

This clonotype was seen a few times. The gene calls are TRBV6-6 and TRBJ2-4; TRBD1 agrees at 8 bases. Germline lookup yields CDR1 MNHNY and CDR2 SVGAGI (reference sequence). This CDR3 has 16 residues. Trimming took 4 bases from V and 0 from J; bases not matched to a gene: 5. The CDR3 protein is CASSLTGGLAKNIQYF. The CDR3 DNA reads TGTGCCAGCAGTTTAACAGGGGGGCTAGCCAAAAACATTCAGTACTTC.

This clonotype turned up a few times. A much larger clone lies a single base off, so this may be a read error. The chain employs TRBV28 and TRBJ1-6; weak D call: TRBD1 (6 bases). Trimming shortened V by 6 bases and J by 7 bases, and 13 bases separated the two germline ends. Per the germline V gene, CDR1 is MDHEN and CDR2 is SYDVKM. The CDR3 contains 14 residues. CDR3 coding DNA: TGTGCCAGCAGGTTGGGGGGGCCGAATTCACCCCTCCACTTT. Translating gives CASRLGGPNSPLHF.

In this sample, this clonotype turned up many times. This sequence joins TRBV27 and TRBJ2-3; 8 bases align to TRBD1. CDR3 length: 17 amino acids. Trimming took 3 bases from V and 0 from J; bases not matched to a gene: 8. CDR1 MNHEY and CDR2 SMNVEV come from the germline V gene (reference sequence). The CDR3 DNA follows: TGTGCCAGCAGTTTGCTTACAGGGGGGACTAGCACAGATACGCAGTATTTT. It is translated as CASSLLTGGTSTDTQYF.

This CDR3 is CSAREGTGWQETQYF. Here the CDR3 DNA reads TGCAGTGCTAGAGAAGGGACAGGGTGGCAAGAGACCCAGTACTTC. This chain connects TRBV20-1 to TRBJ2-5, with 9 bases that match TRBD1. This CDR3 contains 15 residues. Germline CDR1 DFQATT, CDR2 SNEGSKA (reference sequence). With V trimmed by 0 bases and J by 2 bases, 4 bases remained unmatched.

This clonotype showed up just a few times. This sequence joins TRBV27 and TRBJ2-2; 7 bases are shared with TRBD1. The length of the CDR3 is 14 residues. Germline V lookup: CDR1 MNHEY, CDR2 SMNVEV (reference sequence). Trimming took 4 bases from V and 6 from J; bases not matched to a gene: 5. The CDR3 sequence is CASSSQGISGELFF. The CDR3 DNA reads TGTGCCAGCAGTTCACAGGGGATCTCCGGGGAGCTGTTTTTT.

As regards this clonotype: A much larger clone differs by one base, so this may be a read error. The gene calls are TRBV6-2 or TRBV6-3 and TRBJ2-7, with 9 bases fitting TRBD1. After removal of 3 bases from V and 5 bases from J, the junction contained 14 bases not matched to a gene. Germline lookup yields CDR1 MNHEY and CDR2 SVGEGT. The CDR3 has 17 residues. The CDR3 coding sequence is TGTGCCAGCAGTTATTTGGGGTTCGGGACAGGGAGGAACGAGCAGTACTTC. It encodes CASSYLGFGTGRNEQYF.

This clonotype was observed a handful of times. The V gene is TRBV6-1, the J gene TRBJ1-1; D remains unclear. Trimming took 8 bases from V and 0 from J, leaving 13 bases between them. This CDR3 is 14 amino acids long. The germline V gene encodes CDR1 MNHNS and CDR2 SASEGT. CDR3 protein: CASSVAAMNTEAFF. The CDR3 DNA sequence: TGTGCCAGCTCCGTTGCTGCAATGAACACTGAAGCTTTCTTT.